A single sample is the source of the 8 T cell receptor beta chains below, sequenced in a study of human T cells and chemical hapten exposure. One entry per CDR3 protein, called by TCRdb with MiXCR from the RACE reads. The sample contains roughly 84,000 distinct CDR3 sequences, about 10% of which appear only once. Time point denoted: patch test 2, 6 weeks after DPC sensitization. Treatment defined: therapeutic diphenylcyclopropenone sensitization with weekly scalp DPC. The material was whole blood, obtained in connection with sensitization to the hapten diphenylcyclopropenone (DPC). Receptor source: a woman aged 50 to 65 with alopecia areata. Some clones in this sample may be carry-over from other donors' samples.

This clonotype was recorded at least ten times. The rearrangement uses TRBV5-1 and TRBJ2-1, with TRBD1 matching 8 bases. CDR1 SGHRS and CDR2 YFSETQ come from the germline V gene. The J segment lost 4 bases and the V segment lost 0 bases, leaving 3 bases of the junction unmatched. The CDR3 is 15 residues long. The CDR3 nucleotides are TGCGCCAGCAGCTTGGGTAGACAGGGGTACAATGAGCAGTTCTTC. This codes for CASSLGRQGYNEQFF.

This clonotype has only a few counts. V gene TRBV12-3 or TRBV12-4 combines with J gene TRBJ1-1; D unresolved. The V end was cut by 8 bases, the J end by 1 base, with 11 bases between. This CDR3 region has 13 residues. The chain's CDR3 is CASRGSRNTEAFF. CDR3 DNA: TGTGCCAGCCGCGGTAGTAGGAACACTGAAGCTTTCTTT.

This clonotype was found a few times. The chain couples TRBV18 to TRBJ1-6; TRBD1 matches at 11 bases. J was trimmed by 10 bases and V by 4 bases; bases with no gene match: 6. Germline CDR1 and CDR2: KGHSH and LQKENI. CDR3 length: 15 amino acids. The CDR3 nucleotides read TGTGCCAGCTCACAACACGGGACAGGGGGATCACCCCTCCACTTT. This gives the protein CASSQHGTGGSPLHF. The full variable domain, in which reference TRBV18 and TRBJ1-6 provide the parts outside the CDR3, is NAGVMQNPRHLVRRRGQEARLRCSPMKGHSHVYWYRQLPEEGLKFMVYLQKENIIDESGMPKERFSAEFPKEGPSILRIQQVVRGDSAAYFCASSQHGTGGSPLHFGNGTRLTVT.

This clonotype was seen a few times. This rearrangement joins TRBV20-1 to TRBJ2-7; the D gene is possibly TRBD2 (5 bases). The CDR3 spans 12 residues. Germline V gene lookup returns CDR1 DFQATT and CDR2 SNEGSKA (reference sequence). V lost 5 bases to trimming and J lost 3 bases, with 11 bases between them. The CDR3 sequence is CSAAEGRYEQYF. DNA for the CDR3: TGCAGTGCTGCAGAGGGTCGCTACGAGCAGTACTTC.

This clonotype was seen repeatedly, ten times or more. The chain employs TRBV6-6 and TRBJ1-1, with a weak D call TRBD1 (5 bases). This CDR3 has 14 amino acids. In germline, CDR1 is MNHNY, CDR2 SVGAGI (reference sequence). The V end lost 4 bases, the J end lost 6 bases, and 15 bases lay between the germline ends. DNA for the CDR3: TGTGCCAGCAGTTCCCTACACGGGGCGGCTGAAGCTTTCTTT. Its translation is CASSSLHGAAEAFF.

The chain joins TRBV30 to TRBJ2-7; D unresolved. The germline CDR1 and CDR2 sequences are GTSNPN and SVGIG (reference sequence). The CDR3 extends over 12 amino acids. V dropped 5 bases and J dropped 2 bases, with 10 bases sitting between them. The CDR3 reads CAWAASPYEQYF. The DNA of the CDR3 is TGTGCCTGGGCGGCAAGCCCCTACGAGCAGTACTTC.

The rearrangement uses TRBV10-3 and TRBJ1-2, with a weak D call TRBD1 (5 bases). In germline, CDR1 is ENHRY, CDR2 SYGVKD. Trimming removed 6 bases from V and 6 bases from J, with 17 bases in between. This CDR3 has 14 amino acids. The CDR3 sequence is CAISRVEGTDGYTF. CDR3 DNA: TGTGCCATCAGCCGAGTCGAGGGGACGGATGGCTACACCTTC.

The sample holds a few counts of this clonotype. This chain links TRBV6-2 or TRBV6-3 with TRBJ1-1; D uncertain. The germline V gene has CDR1 MNHEY and CDR2 SVGEGT. V lost 2 bases and J lost 5, with 9 bases in between. This CDR3 spans 13 amino acids. The DNA of the CDR3 is TGTGCCAGCAGTTACAGGGTTGGGACTGAAGCTTTCTTT. Translating it yields CASSYRVGTEAFF.